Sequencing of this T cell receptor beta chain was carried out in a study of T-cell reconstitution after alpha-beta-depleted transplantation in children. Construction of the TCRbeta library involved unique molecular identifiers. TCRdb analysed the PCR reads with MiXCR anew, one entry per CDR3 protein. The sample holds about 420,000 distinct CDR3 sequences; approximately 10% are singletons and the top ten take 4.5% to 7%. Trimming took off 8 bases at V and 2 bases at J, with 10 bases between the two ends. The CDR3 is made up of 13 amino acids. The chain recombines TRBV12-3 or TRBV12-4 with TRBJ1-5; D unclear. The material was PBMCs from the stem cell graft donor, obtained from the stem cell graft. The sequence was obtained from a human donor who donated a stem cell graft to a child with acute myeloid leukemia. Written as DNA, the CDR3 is TGTGCCAGCGGGCCCATTGGCAATCAGCCCCAGCATTTT. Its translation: CASGPIGNQPQHF.